The present TCR beta chain was sequenced within a study of blood T cell repertoires in COVID-19. The repertoire was sequenced with immunoSEQ multiplex PCR; TCRdb's copy has only in-frame clones and lacks some. Of about 220,000 clones listed, more than 75% were seen once; the top ten hold approximately 2.6%. The CDR3 loop spans 15 amino acids. Per the germline V gene, CDR1 is GTSNPN and CDR2 is SVGIG (reference sequence). With 0 bases clipped from V and 6 bases from J, the junction kept 8 bases outside the gene matches. Sequenced: peripheral blood. The TCR originated in a man aged 45-65 years who had recovered from COVID-19. V and J are TRBV30 and TRBJ2-1; 7 bases agree with TRBD2. The CDR3 sequence is CAWSVRVPGGNEQFF. Written as DNA, the CDR3 is TGTGCCTGGAGTGTAAGGGTCCCGGGGGGCAATGAGCAGTTCTTC. The variable domain in full, with the rest retrieved from reference TRBV30 and TRBJ2-1, is SQTIHQWPATLVQPVGSPLSLECTVEGTSNPNLYWYRQAAGRGLQLLFYSVGIGQISSEVPQNLSASRPQDRQFILSSKKLLLSDSGFYLCAWSVRVPGGNEQFFGPGTRLTVL.